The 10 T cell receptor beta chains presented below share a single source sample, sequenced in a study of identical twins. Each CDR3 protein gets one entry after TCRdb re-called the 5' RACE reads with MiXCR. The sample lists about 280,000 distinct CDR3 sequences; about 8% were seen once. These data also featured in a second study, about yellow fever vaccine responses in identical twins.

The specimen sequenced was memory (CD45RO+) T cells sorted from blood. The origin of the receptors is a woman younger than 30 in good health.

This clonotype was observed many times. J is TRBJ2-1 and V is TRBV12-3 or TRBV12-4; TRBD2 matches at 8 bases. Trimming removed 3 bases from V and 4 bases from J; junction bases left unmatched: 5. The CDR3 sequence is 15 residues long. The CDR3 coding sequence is TGTGCCAGCAGTTTTGGGCGGGGGGCGTACAATGAGCAGTTCTTC. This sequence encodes CASSFGRGAYNEQFF.

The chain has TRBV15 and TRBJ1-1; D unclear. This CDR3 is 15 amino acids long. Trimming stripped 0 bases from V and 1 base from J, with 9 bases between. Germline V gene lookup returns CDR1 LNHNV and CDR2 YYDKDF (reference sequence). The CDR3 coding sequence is TGTGCCACCAGCAGAGATCGGGCAGCGAACACTGAAGCTTTCTTT. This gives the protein CATSRDRAANTEAFF.

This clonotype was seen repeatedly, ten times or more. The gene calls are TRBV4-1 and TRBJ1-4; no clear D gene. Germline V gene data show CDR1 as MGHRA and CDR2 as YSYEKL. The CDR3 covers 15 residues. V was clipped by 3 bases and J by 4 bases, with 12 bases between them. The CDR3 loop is CASSHSGQNNEKLFF. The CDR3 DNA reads TGCGCCAGCAGCCATTCTGGGCAGAATAATGAAAAACTGTTTTTT.

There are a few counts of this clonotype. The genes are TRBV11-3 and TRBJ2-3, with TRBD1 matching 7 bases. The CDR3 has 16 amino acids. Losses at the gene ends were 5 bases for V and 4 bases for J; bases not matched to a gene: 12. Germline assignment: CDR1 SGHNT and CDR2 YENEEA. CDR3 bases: TGTGCCAGCAGCCTTTCCATGACAGGGAAGGCAGATACGCAGTATTTT. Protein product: CASSLSMTGKADTQYF.

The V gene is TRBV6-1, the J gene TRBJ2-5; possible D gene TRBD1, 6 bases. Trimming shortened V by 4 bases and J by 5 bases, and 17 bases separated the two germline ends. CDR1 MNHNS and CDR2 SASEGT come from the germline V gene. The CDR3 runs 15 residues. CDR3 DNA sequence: TGTGCCAGCAGTGTGAACTACAGGGCCGGTGAGACCCAGTACTTC. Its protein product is CASSVNYRAGETQYF.

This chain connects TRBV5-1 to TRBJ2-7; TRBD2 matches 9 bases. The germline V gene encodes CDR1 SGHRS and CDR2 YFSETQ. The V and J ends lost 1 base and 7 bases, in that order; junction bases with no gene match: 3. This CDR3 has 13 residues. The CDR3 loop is CASSLTSGREQYF. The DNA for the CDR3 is TGCGCCAGCAGCTTGACTAGCGGGCGGGAGCAGTACTTC.

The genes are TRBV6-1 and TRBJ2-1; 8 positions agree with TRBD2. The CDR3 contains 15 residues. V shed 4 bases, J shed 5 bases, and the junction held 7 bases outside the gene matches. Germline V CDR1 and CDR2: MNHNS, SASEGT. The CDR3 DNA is TGTGCCAGCAGTGCCCGGACTAGCCAAAACAATGAGCAGTTCTTC. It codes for CASSARTSQNNEQFF.

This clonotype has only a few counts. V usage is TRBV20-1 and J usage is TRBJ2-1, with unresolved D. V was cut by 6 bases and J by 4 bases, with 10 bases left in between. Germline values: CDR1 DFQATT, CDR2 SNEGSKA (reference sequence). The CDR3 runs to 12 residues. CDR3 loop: CSAPFRYNEQFF. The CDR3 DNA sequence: TGCAGTGCCCCCTTCAGGTACAATGAGCAGTTCTTC.

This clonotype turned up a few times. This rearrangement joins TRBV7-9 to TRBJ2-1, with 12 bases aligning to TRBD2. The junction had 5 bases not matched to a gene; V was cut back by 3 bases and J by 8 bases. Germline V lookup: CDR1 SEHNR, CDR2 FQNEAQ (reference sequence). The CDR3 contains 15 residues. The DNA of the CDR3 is TGTGCCAGCAGCTTCAGACTAGCGGGAGCCTATGAGCAGTTCTTC. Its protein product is CASSFRLAGAYEQFF.

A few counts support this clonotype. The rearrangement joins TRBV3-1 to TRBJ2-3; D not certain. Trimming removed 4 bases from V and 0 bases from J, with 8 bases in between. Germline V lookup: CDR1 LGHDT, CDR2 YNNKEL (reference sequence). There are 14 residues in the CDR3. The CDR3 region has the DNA TGTGCCAGCAGCCGGGCTCCTAGCACAGATACGCAGTATTTT. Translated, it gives CASSRAPSTDTQYF.